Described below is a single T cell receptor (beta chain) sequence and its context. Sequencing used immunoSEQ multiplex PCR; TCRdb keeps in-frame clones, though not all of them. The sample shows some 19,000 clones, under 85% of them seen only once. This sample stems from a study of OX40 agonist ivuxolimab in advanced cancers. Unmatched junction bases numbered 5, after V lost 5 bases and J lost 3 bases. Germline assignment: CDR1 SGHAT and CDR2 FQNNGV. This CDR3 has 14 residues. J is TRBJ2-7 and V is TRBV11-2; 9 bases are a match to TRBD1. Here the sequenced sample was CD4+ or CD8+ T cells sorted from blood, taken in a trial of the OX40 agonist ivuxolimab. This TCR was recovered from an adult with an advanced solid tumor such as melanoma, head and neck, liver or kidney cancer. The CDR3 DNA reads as TGTGCCAGCAGCCTTACAGGGGGCTACTACGAGCAGTACTTC. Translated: CASSLTGGYYEQYF.